These 17 T cell receptor beta chains share one sample of origin, sequenced in a study of blood T cell repertoires in COVID-19. Sequencing was performed with immunoSEQ multiplex PCR; in TCRdb, only in-frame clones are kept and a portion is missing. The sample carries 64,000 or so clones, roughly 91% recorded once. Source material: peripheral blood. These receptors all stem from a human donor in a cohort sampled during active COVID-19.

The sample holds one count of this clone. The chain is built from TRBV10-2 and TRBJ1-1; 7 nucleotides match TRBD1. J was trimmed by 6 bases and V by 5 bases; bases with no gene match: 6. The CDR3 is made up of 13 amino acids. The V gene's germline CDR1 is WSHSY and CDR2 SAAADI. The CDR3 nucleotides are TGCGCCAGCAGTCACGACAGGGAGGCTGAAGCTTTCTTT. Residues: CASSHDREAEAFF.

This clone has only one observation. The chain joins TRBV28 to TRBJ1-1; weak D call: TRBD1 (5 bases). The CDR3 is 15 residues long. CDR1 and CDR2 (germline): MDHEN, SYDVKM. Trimming shortened V by 6 bases and J by 3 bases, and 17 bases separated the two germline ends. Here the CDR3 reads CASRQVSGADTEAFF. The CDR3 nucleotides read TGTGCCAGCAGACAAGTCTCTGGGGCTGACACTGAAGCTTTCTTT.

The chain recombines TRBV5-8 with TRBJ2-7; D is perhaps TRBD1 (6 bases). Germline values: CDR1 SGHTS, CDR2 YDEGEE. V was trimmed by 3 bases and J by 2 bases, leaving 15 bases between them. The CDR3 contains 15 residues. CDR3 bases: TGTGCCAGCAGCTACCGGGACACTTCTGCCTACGAGCAGTACTTC. Translating it yields CASSYRDTSAYEQYF.

This sequence joins TRBV19 and TRBJ1-2; the D gene is possibly TRBD1 (5 bases). This CDR3 region has 13 residues. The ends were cut back, 3 bases at V and 4 bases at J, with 9 bases in the middle. The germline CDR1 and CDR2 sequences are LNHDA and SQIVND (reference sequence). CDR3 sequence: CASSMARAYGYTF. The CDR3 coding sequence is TGTGCCAGTAGTATGGCCAGGGCCTATGGCTACACCTTC.

The genes are TRBV25-1 and TRBJ2-6, with D unclear. This CDR3 is built from 15 residues. The germline V gene has CDR1 MGHDK and CDR2 SYGVNS. V lost 3 bases and J 0 bases, leaving 6 bases between the germline ends. The chain's CDR3 is CASSDYGSGANVLTF. CDR3 in DNA: TGTGCCAGCAGTGATTACGGCTCTGGGGCCAACGTCCTGACTTTC.

The chain has TRBV10-3 and TRBJ2-2; TRBD1 aligns across 12 bases. V lost 6 bases and J lost 8; bases outside the gene matches: 13. CDR3 length: 17 amino acids. From germline, CDR1 is ENHRY and CDR2 SYGVKD. DNA for the CDR3: TGTGCCATCAGAAACGCTCCGGGACAGGGGGCAACTGGGGAGCTGTTTTTT. Protein product: CAIRNAPGQGATGELFF.

The rearrangement uses TRBV11-3 and TRBJ2-1; D may be TRBD2 (6 bases). Germline CDR1 reads SGHNT; CDR2 reads YENEEA. The ends were cut back, 1 base at V and 8 bases at J, with 12 bases in the middle. The CDR3 loop spans 14 amino acids. This CDR3 is CASSLGRRRDEQFF. Written as DNA, the CDR3 is TGTGCCAGCAGCTTAGGGCGGAGGAGGGATGAGCAGTTCTTC.

The V and J genes are TRBV7-9 and TRBJ2-7, with TRBD2 matching 9 bases. V lost 5 bases to trimming and J lost 0 bases; unmatched junction nucleotides: 14. The CDR3 has 18 residues. The germline V gene has CDR1 SEHNR and CDR2 FQNEAQ (reference sequence). The CDR3 DNA reads TGTGCCAGCAGCCCACATCGGCGGGAGGGTCGCCGCTCCTACGAGCAGTACTTC. Its translation is CASSPHRREGRRSYEQYF.

The chain uses TRBV12-2 and TRBJ2-4; whether TRBD1, the table's D call, matches the DNA was not checked. TRBV12-2 represents a pseudogene. CDR3 size: 19 residues. The CDR3 loop reads CASRLRHRGPILAKNIQYF. CDR3 in DNA: TGTGCAAGTCGCTTAAGGCACAGGGGTCCCATCCTAGCCAAAAACATTCAGTACTTC.

This clone was recorded only once. The chain couples TRBV6-6 to TRBJ2-1; perhaps TRBD2 as D (5 bases). This CDR3 is 16 amino acids long. Trimming stripped 8 bases from V and 7 bases from J, with 24 bases between. The germline V gene has CDR1 MNHNY and CDR2 SVGAGI (reference sequence). The CDR3 here is CASSFQTNPGRNEQFF. The DNA for the CDR3 is TGTGCCAGCTCATTTCAGACTAACCCCGGCAGGAATGAGCAGTTCTTC.

This clone was seen once. This chain connects TRBV5-1 to TRBJ2-7; TRBD1 agrees at 7 bases. V lost 4 bases, J lost 4 bases, and 17 bases stayed unmatched. This CDR3 region has 17 residues. Per germline, CDR1 SGHRS and CDR2 YFSETQ. The CDR3: CASSVPHTGDSGYEQYF. CDR3 nucleotide sequence: TGCGCCAGCAGCGTCCCTCATACAGGGGATAGTGGTTACGAGCAGTACTTC.

Concerning this clone: This same CDR3 is encoded by further DNA sequences in the sample. The genes are TRBV4-2 and TRBJ1-1; D remains ambiguous. CDR1 is LGHNA and CDR2 is YNFKEQ in the germline V gene. This CDR3 contains 14 residues. Trimming took off 3 bases at V and 1 base at J, with 9 bases between the two ends. CDR3 in DNA: TGTGCCAGCAGCCAGGTCACGGGGAACACTGAAGCTTTCTTT. This encodes CASSQVTGNTEAFF.

V and J are TRBV12-3 or TRBV12-4 and TRBJ2-7, with 8 positions matching TRBD1. After removal of 6 bases from V and 8 bases from J, the junction contained 6 bases not matched to a gene. The CDR3 length is 12 residues. The CDR3 nucleotides are TGTGCCAGCAGCTCGGACAGGGTCAAGCAGTACTTC. Translation gives CASSSDRVKQYF.

This rearrangement joins TRBV11-2 to TRBJ2-5, with D perhaps TRBD1 (5 bases). This CDR3 has 15 amino acids. Germline V gives CDR1 SGHAT, CDR2 FQNNGV. Trimming took 0 bases from V and 9 from J, leaving 17 bases between them. CDR3 loop: CASSLDRGQEYPQYF. CDR3 DNA sequence: TGTGCCAGCAGCTTAGATAGGGGTCAGGAGTACCCCCAGTACTTC.

The chain couples TRBV27 to TRBJ2-6; 9 bases align to TRBD1. Germline values: CDR1 MNHEY, CDR2 SMNVEV (reference sequence). V lost 7 bases to trimming and J lost 1 base; unmatched junction nucleotides: 17. The CDR3 extends over 20 amino acids. CDR3 in amino acids: CASTLWARDRDESGANVLTF. The CDR3 DNA sequence: TGTGCCAGCACGCTTTGGGCCCGGGACAGGGATGAATCTGGGGCCAACGTCCTGACTTTC.

The chain employs TRBV20-1 and TRBJ2-7; 7 positions agree with TRBD1. Per germline, CDR1 DFQATT and CDR2 SNEGSKA (reference sequence). The CDR3 is 11 amino acids. CDR3 amino acids: CSEDRNGEQYF. The CDR3 nucleotides read TGCTCGGAGGACAGGAATGGCGAGCAGTACTTC.

The DNA of the CDR3 is TGTGCCAGCACCCGCAGGGGTTGGGAGACCCAGTACTTC. As protein: CASTRRGWETQYF. V and J are TRBV12-3 or TRBV12-4 and TRBJ2-5; TRBD1 is a possible D gene (6 bases). Trimming removed 7 bases from V and 5 bases from J, with 14 bases in between. The CDR3 covers 13 residues.